The T cell receptor beta chain under discussion was sequenced for a study of OX40 agonist ivuxolimab in advanced cancers. Study in general: About 44% of patients had received prior checkpoint inhibitor therapy. Regarding the study as a whole: Fewer expanded clones were found on average in CD4+ than in CD8+ T cells.

The CDR3 is 14 residues long. V shed 4 bases, J shed 3 bases, and the junction held 3 bases outside the gene matches. From germline, CDR1 is PRHDT and CDR2 FYEKMQ (reference sequence). This clone was observed a single time. The antigen is undetermined. Generated by immunoSEQ multiplex PCR, the TCRdb table keeps only in-frame clones and is missing some. The top ten clones hold 10% to 13% of a sample with about 69,000 clones, 90% of them seen once. V usage is TRBV13 and J usage is TRBJ2-7; 10 nucleotides align to TRBD1. This sequence was found in an adult with an advanced solid tumor such as melanoma, head and neck, liver or kidney cancer. Material: CD4+ or CD8+ T cells sorted from blood, obtained in a trial of the OX40 agonist ivuxolimab. In DNA form, the CDR3 reads TGTGCCAGCAGCTCCCGGGACAGGGGCTACGAGCAGTACTTC. Residues: CASSSRDRGYEQYF.